Sequencing of this T cell receptor (beta chain) was carried out in a study of PD-1 blockade in classical Hodgkin lymphoma. Whole-study context: Patients received nivolumab 3 mg/kg intravenously every 2 weeks.

Each and every patient relapsed after autologous stem cell transplantation, and patients got differing brentuximab vedotin exposure. Trimming pared 3 bases from V and 3 bases from J, leaving 18 bases between. The CDR3 extends over 17 amino acids. Germline values: CDR1 MGHRA, CDR2 YSYEKL. A word on this clone: Its antigen is still unknown.

General study findings and limits: Compared with baseline, CD4+ but not CD8+ TCR diversity had risen significantly by C4D1. The study found complete responders had baseline diversity similar to newly diagnosed patients. Why the repertoires differ is still unclear, perhaps disease activity or prior therapy.

Method: immunoSEQ multiplex PCR; TCRdb's copy keeps in-frame clones and lacks some. The sample includes roughly 55,000 clones, roughly 80% of them seen just once. The sample was peripheral blood mononuclear cells (PBMCs), taken at baseline. This chain links TRBV4-1 with TRBJ1-5; no clear D gene. The receptor's source is a human donor with classical Hodgkin lymphoma. CDR3 sequence reads: CASSQGISGILNQPQHF. The CDR3 coding sequence is TGCGCCAGCAGCCAGGGGATTTCAGGCATCCTCAATCAGCCCCAGCATTTT.